What follows are 22 T cell receptor beta chains derived from one specimen sequenced in a study of blood T cell repertoires in COVID-19. Assay: immunoSEQ multiplex PCR; the TCRdb copy retains only in-frame clones and omits some. The table lists around 300,000 clones, 88% of them singletons. What was sequenced was PBMCs or T cells enriched from blood (not recorded which). These receptors originate from a woman aged 45 to 65 who had recovered from COVID-19.

The chain carries TRBV11-2 and TRBJ2-1, with 16 bases that match TRBD2. Looked up from germline, CDR1 is SGHAT and CDR2 is FQNNGV. The CDR3 consists of 16 residues. J gave up 7 bases and V 6 bases, and 6 bases lay outside the gene matches. This chain's CDR3 is CASREPGLAGGNEQFF. CDR3 in DNA: TGTGCCAGCAGGGAACCGGGACTAGCGGGAGGGAATGAGCAGTTCTTC.

The chain is built from TRBV5-1 and TRBJ1-1; D unresolved. Germline loops: CDR1 SGHRS, CDR2 YFSETQ. The germline V and J ends were trimmed by 0 bases and 0 bases, with 12 bases remaining between them. CDR3 length: 16 amino acids. The CDR3 reads CASSLGRAGMNTEAFF. DNA of the CDR3: TGCGCCAGCAGCTTGGGTCGTGCAGGAATGAACACTGAAGCTTTCTTT.

The V gene is TRBV28, the J gene TRBJ1-1; D unclear. Looked up from germline, CDR1 is MDHEN and CDR2 is SYDVKM. The CDR3 consists of 11 residues. Trimming took 9 bases from V and 4 from J, leaving 9 bases between them. The CDR3 is CASKQTTEAFF. As DNA, the CDR3 is TGTGCCAGTAAACAGACCACTGAAGCTTTCTTT. Full variable domain (missing parts from reference TRBV28 and TRBJ1-1): DVKVTQSSRYLVKRTGEKVFLECVQDMDHENMFWYRQDPGLGLRLIYFSYDVKMKEKGDIPEGYSVSREKKERFSLILESASTNQTSMYLCASKQTTEAFFGQGTRLTVV.

The CDR3 bases are TGTGCCAGCAGCCCCCTCGCGGGGGAGCTGTTTTTT. It translates to CASSPLAGELFF. The J gene is TRBJ2-2, the V gene TRBV7-2; no definite D call. Germline V gene sequence: CDR1 SGHTA, CDR2 FQGNSA. The CDR3 extends over 12 amino acids. Between the trimmed V and J ends, which lost 5 bases and 8 bases, there was a span of 9 bases. Supplemented by reference TRBV7-2 and TRBJ2-2, the full variable domain reads GAGVSQSPSNKVTEKGKDVELRCDPISGHTALYWYRQSLGQGLEFLIYFQGNSAPDKSGLPSDRFSAERTGGSVSTLTIQRTQQEDSAVYLCASSPLAGELFFGEGSRLTVL.

CDR3 bases: TGTGCCAGTAGACTTTCCGGGACCTACAATGAGCAGTTCTTC. Its translation is CASRLSGTYNEQFF. The chain links TRBV19 to TRBJ2-1, with D possibly matching TRBD2 (5 bases). Germline V gives CDR1 LNHDA, CDR2 SQIVND (reference sequence). The CDR3 spans 14 residues. The V end lost 6 bases, the J end lost 2 bases, and 11 bases lay between the germline ends.

The V and J genes are TRBV6-5 and TRBJ1-2; 8 bases agree with TRBD1. The trim removed 0 bases at V and 4 bases at J, leaving 7 bases unmatched. Germline values: CDR1 MNHEY, CDR2 SVGAGI. The CDR3 sequence is 16 residues long. In DNA form, the CDR3 reads TGTGCCAGCAGTTACTCGGCGGCAGGGGGCCGCTATGGCTACACCTTC. Protein product: CASSYSAAGGRYGYTF.

The rearrangement uses TRBV24-1 and TRBJ2-3; 7 bases fit TRBD2. CDR3 size: 14 residues. Germline-derived CDR1 and CDR2 are KGHDR and SFDVKD. The V segment lost 4 bases and the J segment 7 bases; nucleotides outside the gene matches: 7. This CDR3 reads CATSDPTTSYTQYF. As DNA, the CDR3 is TGTGCCACCAGTGACCCCACGACTAGCTATACGCAGTATTTT.

V is TRBV9 and J is TRBJ2-7; 7 bases align to TRBD2. V lost 0 bases, J lost 5 bases, and 5 bases stayed unmatched. The CDR3 is made up of 14 amino acids. CDR1 and CDR2 from the germline V gene are SGDLS and YYNGEE. The CDR3 DNA reads as TGTGCCAGCAGCGTAGGGGACTACCTCGACGAGCAGTACTTC. It yields the protein CASSVGDYLDEQYF.

The chain carries TRBV7-2 and TRBJ2-2, with D tentatively TRBD1 (5 bases). Trimming removed 5 bases at V and 1 base at J, with 11 bases between. The CDR3 covers 15 residues. In germline, CDR1 is SGHTA, CDR2 FQGNSA. The CDR3 DNA sequence: TGTGCCAGCAGCCTTATCGGACAGAACACCGGGGAGCTGTTTTTT. Translation: CASSLIGQNTGELFF.

CDR3 sequence reads: CAISRDAGSPLHF. DNA for the CDR3: TGTGCCATCAGCAGGGATGCTGGATCACCCCTCCACTTT. The gene calls are TRBV10-3 and TRBJ1-6; tentative D call: TRBD1 (5 bases). This CDR3 has 13 amino acids. Germline assignment: CDR1 ENHRY and CDR2 SYGVKD. V was cut by 6 bases and J by 10 bases, with 13 bases left in between.

This chain links TRBV7-2 with TRBJ2-7; 12 nucleotides line up with TRBD1. The V segment lost 2 bases and the J segment 6 bases; nucleotides outside the gene matches: 5. This CDR3 region has 15 residues. Germline CDR1 SGHTA, CDR2 FQGNSA. CDR3 nucleotides: TGTGCCAGCAGCTTATTTGGGACAGGGGGCCCCGAGCAGTACTTC. This encodes CASSLFGTGGPEQYF.

This chain connects TRBV7-9 to TRBJ1-1, with TRBD1 identical over 8 bases. The CDR3 has 15 residues. CDR1 and CDR2 (germline): SEHNR, FQNEAQ (reference sequence). Germline trimming cut 5 bases from V and 6 bases from J; bases unmatched to any gene: 11. CDR3 DNA sequence: TGTGCCAGCAGCCCAGGGGGCGGGGGTCTCTCTGAAGCTTTCTTT. Translating gives CASSPGGGGLSEAFF. Supplemented by reference TRBV7-9 and TRBJ1-1, the full variable domain reads DTGVSQNPRHKITKRGQNVTFRCDPISEHNRLYWYRQTLGQGPEFLTYFQNEAQLEKSRLLSDRFSAERPKGSFSTLEIQRTEQGDSAMYLCASSPGGGGLSEAFFGQGTRLTVV.

The chain links TRBV28 to TRBJ1-1; D is undetermined. V dropped 6 bases and J dropped 1 base, with 12 bases sitting between them. The germline CDR1 and CDR2 sequences are MDHEN and SYDVKM. This CDR3 has 14 amino acids. The CDR3 reads CASSEPEGNTEAFF. CDR3 in DNA: TGTGCCAGCAGCGAACCTGAGGGGAACACTGAAGCTTTCTTT.

V gene TRBV7-8 combines with J gene TRBJ2-1; TRBD2 might be the D (5 bases). Germline V lookup: CDR1 SGHVS, CDR2 FQNEAQ. This CDR3 region has 15 residues. V lost 5 bases, J lost 0 bases, and 11 bases lay in between. The CDR3 spells CASSPARVSYNEQFF. CDR3 DNA: TGTGCCAGCAGCCCCGCGCGGGTCTCCTACAATGAGCAGTTCTTC.

The chain couples TRBV6-5 to TRBJ1-1; D may be TRBD1 (5 bases). The CDR3 length is 15 residues. Germline V gene data show CDR1 as MNHEY and CDR2 as SVGAGI. The V gene lost 3 bases and the J gene lost 1 base, with 12 bases spanning the gap. This CDR3 reads CASSYGPGKNTEAFF. The CDR3 coding sequence is TGTGCCAGCAGTTATGGGCCAGGGAAGAACACTGAAGCTTTCTTT.

The chain has TRBV9 and TRBJ1-5; D call uncertain. CDR1 and CDR2 from the germline V gene are SGDLS and YYNGEE. The CDR3 is 16 residues long. The V gene lost 0 bases and the J gene lost 6 bases, with 16 bases spanning the gap. CDR3 protein: CASSVDGSPRGQPQHF. The CDR3 DNA reads TGTGCCAGCAGCGTAGATGGCAGCCCGAGAGGTCAGCCCCAGCATTTT.

This clone was recorded only once. The J gene is TRBJ2-1, the V gene TRBV7-2; 9 nucleotides match TRBD1. Looked up from germline, CDR1 is SGHTA and CDR2 is FQGNSA. This CDR3 comprises 16 residues. Germline trimming cut 5 bases from V and 3 bases from J; bases unmatched to any gene: 8. In DNA form, the CDR3 reads TGTGCCAGCAGCCAACAAGGGGGACAGGGCTACAATGAGCAGTTCTTC. Translation: CASSQQGGQGYNEQFF.

The chain employs TRBV28 and TRBJ1-2; D might be TRBD1 (6 bases). V shed 7 bases and J shed 6 bases, with 12 bases lying between them. The CDR3 consists of 12 residues. In germline, CDR1 is MDHEN, CDR2 SYDVKM. CDR3 bases: TGTGCCAGCAAGGGGGGGCTGGATGGCTACACCTTC. Its translation is CASKGGLDGYTF.

This clone was recorded only once. The chain uses TRBV11-3 and TRBJ1-1; D is undetermined. V lost 0 bases and J lost 1, with 15 bases in between. Germline CDR1 and CDR2: SGHNT and YENEEA. The CDR3 has 17 amino acids. The CDR3 is CASSLDRGWDKNTEAFF. The CDR3 DNA is TGTGCCAGCAGCTTAGATCGGGGATGGGATAAGAACACTGAAGCTTTCTTT.

This clone was recorded a few times. The gene calls are TRBV28 and TRBJ1-2; the D gene is possibly TRBD1 (5 bases). Looked up from germline, CDR1 is MDHEN and CDR2 is SYDVKM. V gave up 1 base and J gave up 5 bases, with 17 bases separating them. CDR3 length equals 16 residues. The CDR3 loop reads CASSLFGTNRLYGYTF. As DNA, the CDR3 is TGTGCCAGCAGTTTATTCGGGACTAACCGTCTATATGGCTACACCTTC.

This sequence joins TRBV29-1 and TRBJ2-7; D not resolved. This CDR3 contains 12 residues. Germline assignment: CDR1 SQVTM and CDR2 ANQGSEA. Trimming cost V 3 bases and J 2 bases, with 8 bases left between them. The CDR3 loop reads CSVDWHTYEQYF. The CDR3, as DNA: TGCAGCGTTGATTGGCACACCTACGAGCAGTACTTC.

This clone came up many times. The chain is built from TRBV6-6 and TRBJ2-7, with 13 bases fitting TRBD2. The CDR3 has 17 amino acids. The germline gives CDR1 MNHNY, CDR2 SVGAGI (reference sequence). V trimming: 5 bases; J trimming: 0 bases; junction bases outside the gene matches: 7. CDR3 protein: CASSPGLAGRTSYEQYF. The CDR3 nucleotides are TGTGCCAGCAGTCCGGGACTAGCGGGACGCACCTCCTACGAGCAGTACTTC.